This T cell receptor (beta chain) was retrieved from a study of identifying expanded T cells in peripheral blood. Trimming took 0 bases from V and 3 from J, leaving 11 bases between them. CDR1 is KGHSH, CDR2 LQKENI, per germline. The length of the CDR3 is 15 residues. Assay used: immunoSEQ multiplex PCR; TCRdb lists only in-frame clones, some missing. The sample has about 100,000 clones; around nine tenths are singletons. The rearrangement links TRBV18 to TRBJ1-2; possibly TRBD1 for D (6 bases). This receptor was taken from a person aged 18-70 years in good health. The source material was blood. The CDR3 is CASSPPGRGYYGYTF. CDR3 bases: TGTGCCAGCTCACCACCCGGCAGGGGATACTATGGCTACACCTTC.